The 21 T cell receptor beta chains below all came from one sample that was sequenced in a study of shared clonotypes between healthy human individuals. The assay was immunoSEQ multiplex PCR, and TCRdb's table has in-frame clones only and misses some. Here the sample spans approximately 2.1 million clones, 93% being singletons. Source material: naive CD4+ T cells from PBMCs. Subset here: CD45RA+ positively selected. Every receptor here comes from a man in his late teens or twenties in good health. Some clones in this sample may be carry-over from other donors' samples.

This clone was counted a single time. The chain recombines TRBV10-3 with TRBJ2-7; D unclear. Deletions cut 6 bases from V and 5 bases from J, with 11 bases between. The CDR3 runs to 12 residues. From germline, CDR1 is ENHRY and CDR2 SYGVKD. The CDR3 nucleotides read TGTGCCATCAGCCCGGTACAACACGAGCAGTACTTC. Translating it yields CAISPVQHEQYF.

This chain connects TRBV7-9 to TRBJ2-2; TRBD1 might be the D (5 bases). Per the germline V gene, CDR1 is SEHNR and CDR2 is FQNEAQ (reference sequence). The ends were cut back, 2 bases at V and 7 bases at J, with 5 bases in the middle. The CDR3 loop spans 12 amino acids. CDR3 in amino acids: CASSLRGGELFF. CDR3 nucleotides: TGTGCCAGCAGCTTAAGGGGCGGGGAGCTGTTTTTT.

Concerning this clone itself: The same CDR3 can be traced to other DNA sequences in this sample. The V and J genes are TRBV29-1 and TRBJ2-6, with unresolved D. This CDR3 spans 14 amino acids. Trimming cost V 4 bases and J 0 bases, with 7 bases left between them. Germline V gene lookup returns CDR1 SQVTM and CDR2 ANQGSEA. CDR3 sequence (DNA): TGCAGCGTTGTCGGCGGCTCTGGGGCCAACGTCCTGACTTTC. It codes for CSVVGGSGANVLTF.

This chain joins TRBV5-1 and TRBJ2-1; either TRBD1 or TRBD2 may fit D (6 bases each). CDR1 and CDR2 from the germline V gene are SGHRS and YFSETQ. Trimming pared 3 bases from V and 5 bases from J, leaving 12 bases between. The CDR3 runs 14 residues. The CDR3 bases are TGCGCCAGCAGCTGGGGGGACATCAACAATGAGCAGTTCTTC. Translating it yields CASSWGDINNEQFF.

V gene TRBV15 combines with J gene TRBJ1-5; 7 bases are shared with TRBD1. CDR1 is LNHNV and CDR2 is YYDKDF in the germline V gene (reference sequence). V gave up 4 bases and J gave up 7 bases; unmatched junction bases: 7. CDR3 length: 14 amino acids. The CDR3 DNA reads TGTGCCACCAGCACACGACAGGGTATCCAGCCCCAGCATTTT. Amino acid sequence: CATSTRQGIQPQHF. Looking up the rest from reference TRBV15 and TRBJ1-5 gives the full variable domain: DAMVIQNPRYQVTQFGKPVTLSCSQTLNHNVMYWYQQKSSQAPKLLFHYYDKDFNNEADTPDNFQSRRPNTSFCFLDIRSPGLGDTAMYLCATSTRQGIQPQHFGDGTRLSIL.

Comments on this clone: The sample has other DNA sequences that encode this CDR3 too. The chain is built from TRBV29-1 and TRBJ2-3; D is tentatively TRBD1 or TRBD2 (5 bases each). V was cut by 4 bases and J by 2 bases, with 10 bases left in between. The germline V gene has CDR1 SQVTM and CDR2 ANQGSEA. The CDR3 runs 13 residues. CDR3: CSVAGTYTDTQYF. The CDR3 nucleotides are TGCAGCGTTGCCGGGACCTACACAGATACGCAGTATTTT.

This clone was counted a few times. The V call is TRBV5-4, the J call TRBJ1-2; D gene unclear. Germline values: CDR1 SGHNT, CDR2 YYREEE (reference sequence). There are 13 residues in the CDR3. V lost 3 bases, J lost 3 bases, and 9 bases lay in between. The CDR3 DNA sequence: TGTGCCAGCAGCTCCGGAGCGTACTATGGCTACACCTTC. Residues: CASSSGAYYGYTF.

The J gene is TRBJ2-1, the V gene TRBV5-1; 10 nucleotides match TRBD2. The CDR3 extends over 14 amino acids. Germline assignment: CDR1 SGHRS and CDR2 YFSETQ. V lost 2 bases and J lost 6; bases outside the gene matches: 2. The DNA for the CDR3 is TGCGCCAGCAGCTTAGCGGGAGGGCGCAATGAGCAGTTCTTC. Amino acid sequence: CASSLAGGRNEQFF.

The CDR3 bases are TGTGCCAGCAGCCAGTACCAAGGAAACACCATATATTTT. It yields the protein CASSQYQGNTIYF. This chain links TRBV7-2 with TRBJ1-3; no clear D gene. The CDR3 consists of 13 residues. V dropped 5 bases and J dropped 4 bases, with 9 bases sitting between them. Germline V lookup: CDR1 SGHTA, CDR2 FQGNSA.

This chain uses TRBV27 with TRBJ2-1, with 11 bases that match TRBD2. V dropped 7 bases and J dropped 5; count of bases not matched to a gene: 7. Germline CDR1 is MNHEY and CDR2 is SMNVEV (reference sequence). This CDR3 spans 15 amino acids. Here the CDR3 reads CASMALAGVHNEQFF. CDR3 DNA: TGTGCCAGCATGGCACTAGCGGGAGTGCACAATGAGCAGTTCTTC.

CDR3 amino acids: CAISEAALMAGYTF. The CDR3, as DNA: TGTGCCATCAGTGAGGCAGCCTTGATGGCTGGCTACACCTTC. The gene calls are TRBV10-3 and TRBJ1-2; D unclear. Germline CDR1 and CDR2: ENHRY and SYGVKD. The CDR3 is 14 residues long. V was pared by 2 bases and J by 7 bases, with 14 bases between.

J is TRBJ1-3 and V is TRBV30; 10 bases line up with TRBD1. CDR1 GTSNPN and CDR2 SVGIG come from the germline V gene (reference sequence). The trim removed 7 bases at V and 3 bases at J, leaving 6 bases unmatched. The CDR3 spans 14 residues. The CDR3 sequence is CASRDRGYGNTIYF. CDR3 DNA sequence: TGTGCCTCCCGGGACAGGGGTTATGGAAACACCATATATTTT.

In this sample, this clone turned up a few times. As DNA, the CDR3 is TGCGCCAGCAGCTGGGGACAGGGCGGTGAAGCTTTCTTT. It translates to CASSWGQGGEAFF. V gene TRBV5-1 combines with J gene TRBJ1-1; 9 nucleotides match TRBD1. Trimming cost V 3 bases and J 7 bases; bases outside gene matches: 4. Looked up from germline, CDR1 is SGHRS and CDR2 is YFSETQ. The CDR3 totals 13 residues. Full variable domain (rest looked up from reference TRBV5-1 and TRBJ1-1): KAGVTQTPRYLIKTRGQQVTLSCSPISGHRSVSWYQQTPGQGLQFLFEYFSETQRNKGNFPGRFSGRQFSNSRSEMNVSTLELGDSALYLCASSWGQGGEAFFGQGTRLTVV.

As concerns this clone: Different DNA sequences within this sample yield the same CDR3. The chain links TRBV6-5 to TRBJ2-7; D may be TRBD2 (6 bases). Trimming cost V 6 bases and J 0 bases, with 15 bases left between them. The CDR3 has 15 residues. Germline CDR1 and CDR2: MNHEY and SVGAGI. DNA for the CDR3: TGTGCCAGCAGACTTAACCGGGAGTTCTCCTACGAGCAGTACTTC. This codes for CASRLNREFSYEQYF.

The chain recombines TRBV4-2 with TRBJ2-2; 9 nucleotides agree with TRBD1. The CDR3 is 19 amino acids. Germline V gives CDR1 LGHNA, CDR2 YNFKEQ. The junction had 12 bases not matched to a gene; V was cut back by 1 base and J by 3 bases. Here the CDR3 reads CASSQGTGGSSGYTGELFF. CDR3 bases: TGTGCCAGCAGCCAAGGTACAGGGGGCAGTTCTGGGTACACCGGGGAGCTGTTTTTT.

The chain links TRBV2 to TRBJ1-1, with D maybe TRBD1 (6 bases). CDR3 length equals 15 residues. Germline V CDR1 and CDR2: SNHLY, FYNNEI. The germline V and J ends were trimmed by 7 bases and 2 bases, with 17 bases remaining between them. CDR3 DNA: TGTGCCAGCACCAGGGGCAGGGGATTAAACACTGAAGCTTTCTTT. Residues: CASTRGRGLNTEAFF.

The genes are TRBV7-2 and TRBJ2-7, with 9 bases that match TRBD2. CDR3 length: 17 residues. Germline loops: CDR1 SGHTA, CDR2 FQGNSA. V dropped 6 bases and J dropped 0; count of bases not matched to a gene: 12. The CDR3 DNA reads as TGTGCCAGCAGTGGAATCCCCCTTAGCGGGAGCTCCTACGAGCAGTACTTC. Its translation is CASSGIPLSGSSYEQYF.

The CDR3 DNA reads TGCGCCAGCAGCTTCTACAGGGACACCGGGGAGCTGTTTTTT. It codes for CASSFYRDTGELFF. V is TRBV5-1 and J is TRBJ2-2; D may be TRBD1 (6 bases). The CDR3 runs to 14 residues. Trimming took off 2 bases at V and 3 bases at J, with 8 bases between the two ends. Germline assignment: CDR1 SGHRS and CDR2 YFSETQ.

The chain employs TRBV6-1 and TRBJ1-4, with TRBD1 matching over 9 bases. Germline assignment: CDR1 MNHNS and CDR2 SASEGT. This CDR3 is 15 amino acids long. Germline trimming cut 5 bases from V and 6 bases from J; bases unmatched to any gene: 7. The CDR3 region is CASSRPGQGHEKLFF. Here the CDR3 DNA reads TGTGCCAGCAGTAGACCGGGACAGGGTCATGAAAAACTGTTTTTT.

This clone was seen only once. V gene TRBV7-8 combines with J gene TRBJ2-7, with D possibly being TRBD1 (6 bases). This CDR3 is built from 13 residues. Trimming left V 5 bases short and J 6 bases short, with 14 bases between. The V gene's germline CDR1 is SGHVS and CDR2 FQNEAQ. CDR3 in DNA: TGTGCCAGCAGCCCCCGGTTAGGGGGCGAGCAGTACTTC. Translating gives CASSPRLGGEQYF.

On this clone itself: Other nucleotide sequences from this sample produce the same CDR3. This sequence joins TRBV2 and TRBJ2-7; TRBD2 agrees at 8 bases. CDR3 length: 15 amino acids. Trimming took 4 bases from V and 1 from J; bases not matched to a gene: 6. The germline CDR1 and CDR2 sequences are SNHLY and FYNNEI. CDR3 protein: CASSGGTGGSYEQYF. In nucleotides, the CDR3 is TGTGCCAGCAGTGGAGGGACGGGGGGGTCCTACGAGCAGTACTTC.